This entry describes one T cell receptor (beta chain). This entry belongs to a study of blood T cell repertoires in COVID-19. Trimming shortened V by 1 base and J by 2 bases, and 10 bases separated the two germline ends. The germline CDR1 and CDR2 sequences are SNHLY and FYNNEI. The CDR3 loop spans 15 amino acids. Clones were read by immunoSEQ multiplex PCR, and TCRdb kept only the in-frame ones, dropping some. Here the sample spans hundreds of thousands of clones, roughly 89% being singletons. The chain combines TRBV2 with TRBJ2-3, with D maybe TRBD2 (5 bases). Material: PBMCs or T cells enriched from blood (not recorded which). This receptor was obtained from a woman under 30 with acute COVID-19. CDR3 loop: CASSEGRADTDTQYF. The CDR3 region has the DNA TGTGCCAGCAGTGAAGGGCGGGCCGACACAGATACGCAGTATTTT. The entire variable domain, with the rest obtained from reference TRBV2 and TRBJ2-3, is as follows: EPEVTQTPSHQVTQMGQEVILRCVPISNHLYFYWYRQILGQKVEFLVSFYNNEISEKSEIFDDQFSVERPDGSNFTLKIRSTKLEDSAMYFCASSEGRADTDTQYFGPGTRLTVL.